This T cell receptor (beta chain) appears in the sequencing data of a study of early T cells in non-severe SARS-CoV-2 infection. One entry per CDR3 protein, called by TCRdb with MiXCR from the 5' RACE reads. The table has tens of thousands of distinct CDR3 sequences, roughly an eighth seen once. This clonotype occurred a few times. CDR3 length: 13 amino acids. Germline V gives CDR1 MNHNS, CDR2 SASEGT. The germline V and J ends were trimmed by 8 bases and 1 base, with 12 bases remaining between them. J is TRBJ2-7 and V is TRBV6-1; D call uncertain. This receptor was obtained from an adult who was a healthcare worker with PCR-confirmed SARS-CoV-2 infection or an uninfected control (not recorded which). Specimen: whole blood. CDR3 loop: CASEPYKSYEQYF. The CDR3 DNA reads TGTGCCAGCGAACCCTACAAATCCTACGAGCAGTACTTC.